Listed below are T cell receptor beta chains from one sample, sequenced in a study of cytomegalovirus exposure and HLA in healthy donors. The data were produced by immunoSEQ multiplex PCR, yet TCRdb's version contains in-frame clones alone and is incomplete. The sample records some 180,000 clones, around 76% being singletons. Sequenced: PBMCs. These TCRs come from a man between 40 and 49 years old in good health and CMV-seronegative. CDR3s include the opening cysteine and the closing phenylalanine or tryptophan. D genes are given only for firm matches. Clone sizes are given selectively: once, few, many, or a class where the clone is expanded.

v_call	d_call	j_call	clone_size	cdr3_nt	cdr3_aa
TRBV25-1	TRBD1	TRBJ2-5	-	TGTGCCAGCAGTGAGAGGACAGGGGGCGTCGAGACCCAGTACTTC	CASSERTGGVETQYF
TRBV21-1	-	TRBJ2-2	few	TGTGCCAGCAGCAAAGTGGGAACTAGCGGGAGAATGATGCTAGAGGGGGAGCTGTTTTTT	CASSKVGTSGRMMLEGELFF
TRBV28	-	TRBJ1-2	-	TGTGCCAGCAGGTTGGGGGAGGCGTACACCGTTAACTATGGCTACACCTTC	CASRLGEAYTVNYGYTF
TRBV10-3	-	TRBJ2-3	-	TGTGCCATCAGTGATCCTAGCGAAGTCACAGATACGCAGTATTTT	CAISDPSEVTDTQYF
TRBV27	TRBD2	TRBJ2-7	-	TGTGCCAGCAGTTCTCAACTAGCGGGAGGGTACGAGCAGTACTTC	CASSSQLAGGYEQYF
TRBV5-8	-	TRBJ2-7	-	TGTGCCAGCAGCTTAATAGGGGCCCGCTACGAGCAGTACTTC	CASSLIGARYEQYF
TRBV11-3	TRBD2	TRBJ2-1	-	TGTGCCAGCAGCGGTTGGACTAGCGGGACCTACAATGAGCAGTTCTTC	CASSGWTSGTYNEQFF
TRBV7-7	-	TRBJ2-3	-	TGTGCTAGCAGCTCCTCGGGGGCAGATACGCAGTATTTT	CASSSSGADTQYF
TRBV6-5	-	TRBJ1-5	once	TGTGCCAGCAGTTACGATGGGCGCAATCAGCCCCAGCATTTT	CASSYDGRNQPQHF
TRBV28	TRBD2	TRBJ2-7	-	TGTGCCAGCAGCCCCGGGGGGGGAGTAAACTACGAGCAGTACTTC	CASSPGGGVNYEQYF
TRBV7-8	-	TRBJ1-6	-	TGTGCCAGCAGCTTAGTTAGGTTGGGGGCTGGGAATTCACCCCTCCACTTT	CASSLVRLGAGNSPLHF
TRBV19	-	TRBJ1-1	-	TGTGCCAGTAGTACTCAGGGATACAACACTGAAGCTTTCTTT	CASSTQGYNTEAFF
TRBV28	TRBD2	TRBJ2-5	-	TGTGCCAGCAGTCAGACTAGCGGGCCAGAGACCCAGTACTTC	CASSQTSGPETQYF
TRBV19	TRBD1	TRBJ2-7	-	TGTGCCAGTAGTATAGATAATGGACAGGGGCACGAGCAGTACTTC	CASSIDNGQGHEQYF
TRBV29-1	TRBD1	TRBJ1-2	-	TGCAGCGCCGGTGGACAGGGCTATGGCTACACCTTC	CSAGGQGYGYTF
TRBV30	-	TRBJ1-2	-	TGTGCCTGGAATCAGGGGAACTATGGCTACACCTTC	CAWNQGNYGYTF
TRBV28	TRBD1	TRBJ1-1	-	TGTGCCAGCATCCCGACAGGGCAGGACACTGAAGCTTTCTTT	CASIPTGQDTEAFF